The 11 T cell receptor beta chains below all came from one sample that was sequenced in a study of identical twins. MiXCR was run by TCRdb on the 5' RACE reads, yielding one entry per CDR3 protein. Altogether 1.5 million to 2 million distinct CDR3 sequences are present, 32% being singletons, with the ten largest covering approximately 0.29%. Sequencing was carried out using cord blood. Receptor source: a newborn girl in good health.

Points on this clonotype: Because it lacks the conserved phenylalanine or tryptophan at the end, this CDR3 is likely a read error. The CDR3 sequence is CASSEERELSEQFL. CDR3 DNA: TGTGCCAGCAGTGAGGAGCGGGAGTTATCTGAGCAGTTCTTA. The J gene is TRBJ2-1, the V gene TRBV2; TRBD2 agrees at 8 bases. Germline lookup yields CDR1 SNHLY and CDR2 FYNNEI. This CDR3 contains 14 residues. Losses at the gene ends were 3 bases for V and 9 bases for J; bases not matched to a gene: 7.

The chain carries TRBV4-1 and TRBJ1-2; no firm D call. V lost 1 base and J 0 bases, leaving 6 bases between the germline ends. This CDR3 spans 14 amino acids. CDR1 and CDR2 from the germline V gene are MGHRA and YSYEKL. CDR3 amino acids: CASSQVSTNYGYTF. CDR3 in DNA: TGCGCCAGCAGCCAAGTGTCGACTAACTATGGCTACACCTTC.

The V and J genes are TRBV29-1 and TRBJ2-2; no definite D call. The CDR3 consists of 11 residues. Germline V lookup: CDR1 SQVTM, CDR2 ANQGSEA. V shed 4 bases and J shed 4 bases, with 4 bases lying between them. CDR3 sequence (DNA): TGCAGCGTTGCAGTCACCGGGGAGCTGTTTTTT. Protein: CSVAVTGELFF.

There are a few counts of this clonotype. This chain joins TRBV4-2 and TRBJ2-1; a possible D gene is TRBD2 (6 bases). Germline V gene lookup returns CDR1 LGHNA and CDR2 YNFKEQ. The CDR3 runs 15 residues. The germline V and J ends were trimmed by 8 bases and 0 bases, with 14 bases remaining between them. CDR3 region: CASRILANSYNEQFF. DNA of the CDR3: TGTGCCAGCCGAATACTAGCCAACTCCTACAATGAGCAGTTCTTC.

V and J are TRBV5-1 and TRBJ2-7; D is perhaps TRBD1 (6 bases). Per the germline V gene, CDR1 is SGHRS and CDR2 is YFSETQ. The CDR3 covers 15 residues. With 1 base removed from V and 3 bases from J, the gap between germline ends came to 14 bases. CDR3 sequence (DNA): TGCGCCAGCAGCTTGACCGACAGGCTCTTCTACGAGCAGTACTTC. Translating gives CASSLTDRLFYEQYF. The whole variable domain, filled in from reference TRBV5-1 and TRBJ2-7, reads KAGVTQTPRYLIKTRGQQVTLSCSPISGHRSVSWYQQTPGQGLQFLFEYFSETQRNKGNFPGRFSGRQFSNSRSEMNVSTLELGDSALYLCASSLTDRLFYEQYFGPGTRLTVT.

The chain has TRBV3-1 and TRBJ1-1; D might be TRBD1 (6 bases). The length of the CDR3 is 15 residues. Germline V gives CDR1 LGHDT, CDR2 YNNKEL (reference sequence). The V and J ends lost 1 base and 2 bases respectively, with 11 bases between them. The CDR3 DNA sequence: TGTGCCAGCAGCCAAGGGGGGGCCAGTAACACTGAAGCTTTCTTT. Its translation: CASSQGGASNTEAFF.

This clonotype was counted between two and nine times. The V gene is TRBV10-3, the J gene TRBJ1-2; TRBD1 matches 7 bases. The V segment lost 4 bases and the J segment 2 bases; nucleotides outside the gene matches: 4. Germline V gene lookup returns CDR1 ENHRY and CDR2 SYGVKD. The CDR3 has 14 residues. Here the CDR3 reads CAISVTGTNYGYTF. CDR3 DNA sequence: TGTGCCATCAGTGTGACAGGGACGAACTATGGCTACACCTTC.

CDR3 in amino acids: CASAFSTLGNEQFF. CDR3 in DNA: TGCGCCAGTGCCTTTTCGACACTAGGAAATGAGCAGTTCTTC. The V gene is TRBV5-1, the J gene TRBJ2-1, with D possibly matching TRBD2 (5 bases). The germline CDR1 and CDR2 sequences are SGHRS and YFSETQ. CDR3 size: 14 residues. The germline V and J ends were trimmed by 8 bases and 7 bases, with 19 bases remaining between them.

The rearrangement uses TRBV6-6 and TRBJ2-7; TRBD2 matches 8 bases. The length of the CDR3 is 15 residues. From germline, CDR1 is MNHNY and CDR2 SVGAGI (reference sequence). Trimming cost V 0 bases and J 5 bases; bases outside gene matches: 6. The CDR3 reads CASSYSRGLVHEQYF. CDR3 DNA sequence: TGTGCCAGCAGTTACTCTAGGGGACTAGTCCACGAGCAGTACTTC.

This clonotype was seen a handful of times. The chain carries TRBV29-1 and TRBJ2-5, with D perhaps matching TRBD1 (6 bases). Germline V lookup: CDR1 SQVTM, CDR2 ANQGSEA. Trimming stripped 7 bases from V and 4 bases from J, with 16 bases between. The CDR3 contains 13 residues. CDR3 residues: CSGRTAQSETQYF. CDR3 DNA: TGCAGCGGCCGGACAGCTCAGTCAGAGACCCAGTACTTC. Based on the CDR3 plus reference TRBV29-1 and TRBJ2-5, the full variable domain is SAVISQKPSRDICQRGTSLTIQCQVDSQVTMMFWYRQQPGQSLTLIATANQGSEATYESGFVIDKFPISRPNLTFSTLTVSNMSPEDSSIYLCSGRTAQSETQYFGPGTRLLVL.

This clonotype was found a few times. The chain links TRBV12-3 or TRBV12-4 to TRBJ1-6; D is uncertain. Trimming took 4 bases from V and 2 from J, leaving 3 bases between them. The CDR3 sequence is 13 residues long. The CDR3 nucleotides are TGTGCCAGCAGTTATGCCTATAATTCACCCCTCCACTTT. It is translated as CASSYAYNSPLHF.